The T cell receptor (beta chain) under discussion was sequenced for a study of Graves' ophthalmopathy and Graves' hyperthyroidism. Background on the study: Untreated patients at initial diagnosis provided peripheral blood.

The term stable hyperthyroidism indicated an absence of ophthalmopathy within 18 months of follow-up. The V end lost 7 bases, the J end lost 7 bases, and 13 bases lay between the germline ends. The CDR3 length is 11 residues. CDR1 is DFQATT, CDR2 SNEGSKA, per germline (reference sequence). This clonotype occurred many times. RNA transcripts provided the template for amplifying TCR beta CDR3 regions. Second-round multiplex PCR came after first-round RT-PCR with HTBI primers. TCRdb independently ran MiXCR on the multiplex PCR reads; one entry per CDR3 protein. The profile covers 400,000 to 500,000 distinct CDR3 sequences, with under 25% appearing a single time and approximately 3.2% taken by the ten largest.

The TCR originated in a young woman with stable Graves' hyperthyroidism. The sequenced sample consisted of peripheral blood. The chain has TRBV20-1 and TRBJ1-2; a weak D match, TRBD1 (5 bases). CDR3 DNA: TGCAGTGTCAACCCCGGGACTGGCTACACCTTC. It translates to CSVNPGTGYTF.